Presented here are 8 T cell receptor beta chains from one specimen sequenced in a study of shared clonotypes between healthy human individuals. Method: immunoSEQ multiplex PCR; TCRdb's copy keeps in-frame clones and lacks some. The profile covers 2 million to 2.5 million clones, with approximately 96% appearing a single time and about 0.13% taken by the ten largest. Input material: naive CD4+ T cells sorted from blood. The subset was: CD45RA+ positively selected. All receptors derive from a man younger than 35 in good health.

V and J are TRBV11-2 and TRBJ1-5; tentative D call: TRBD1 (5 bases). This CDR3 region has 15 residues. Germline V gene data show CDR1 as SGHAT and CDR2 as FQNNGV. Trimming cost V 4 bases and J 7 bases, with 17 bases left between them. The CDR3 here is CASSSAGARGQPQHF. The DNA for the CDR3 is TGTGCCAGCAGCTCTGCTGGGGCTCGGGGGCAGCCCCAGCATTTT.

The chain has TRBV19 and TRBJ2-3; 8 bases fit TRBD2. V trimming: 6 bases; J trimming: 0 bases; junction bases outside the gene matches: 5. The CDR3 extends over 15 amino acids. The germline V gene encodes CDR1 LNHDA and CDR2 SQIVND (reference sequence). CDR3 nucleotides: TGTGCCAGTAGGACTACTAGCGGAAGCACAGATACGCAGTATTTT. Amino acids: CASRTTSGSTDTQYF. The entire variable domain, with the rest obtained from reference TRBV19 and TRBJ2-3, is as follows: DGGITQSPKYLFRKEGQNVTLSCEQNLNHDAMYWYRQDPGQGLRLIYYSQIVNDFQKGDIAEGYSVSREKKESFPLTVTSAQKNPTAFYLCASRTTSGSTDTQYFGPGTRLTVL.

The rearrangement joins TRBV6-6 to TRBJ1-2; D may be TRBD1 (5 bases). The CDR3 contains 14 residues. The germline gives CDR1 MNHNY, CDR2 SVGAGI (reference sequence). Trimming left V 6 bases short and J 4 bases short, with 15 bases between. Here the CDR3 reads CASRLGTEPYGYTF. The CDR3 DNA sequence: TGTGCCAGCAGACTCGGGACGGAACCCTATGGCTACACCTTC.

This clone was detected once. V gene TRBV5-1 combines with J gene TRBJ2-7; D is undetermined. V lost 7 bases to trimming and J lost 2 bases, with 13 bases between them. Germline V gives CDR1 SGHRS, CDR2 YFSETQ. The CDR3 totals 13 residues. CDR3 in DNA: TGCGCCAGCGGCCCGACCCCTACCTACGAGCAGTACTTC. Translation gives CASGPTPTYEQYF.

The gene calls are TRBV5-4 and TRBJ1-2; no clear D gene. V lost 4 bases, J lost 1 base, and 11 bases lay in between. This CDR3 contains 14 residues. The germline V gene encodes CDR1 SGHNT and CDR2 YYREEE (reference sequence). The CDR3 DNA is TGTGCCAGCAGCCCCGGGGAGGATAACTATGGCTACACCTTC. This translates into CASSPGEDNYGYTF. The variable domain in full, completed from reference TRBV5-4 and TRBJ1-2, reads ETGVTQSPTHLIKTRGQQVTLRCSSQSGHNTVSWYQQALGQGPQFIFQYYREEENGRGNFPPRFSGLQFPNYSSELNVNALELDDSALYLCASSPGEDNYGYTFGSGTRLTVV.

Written as DNA, the CDR3 is TGTGCCAGCAGCTTCGACAGGGTTGCCTACGAGCAGTACTTC. Amino acids: CASSFDRVAYEQYF. The J gene is TRBJ2-7, the V gene TRBV7-2, with 7 bases that match TRBD1. V lost 3 bases to trimming and J lost 2 bases; unmatched junction nucleotides: 4. The CDR3 is 14 residues long. Germline V CDR1 and CDR2: SGHTA, FQGNSA.

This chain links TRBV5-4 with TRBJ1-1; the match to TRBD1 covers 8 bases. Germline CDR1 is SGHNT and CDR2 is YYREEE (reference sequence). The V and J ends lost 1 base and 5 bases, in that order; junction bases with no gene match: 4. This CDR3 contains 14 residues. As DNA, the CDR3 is TGTGCCAGCAGCTTGATCACAGGGGGGACTGAAGCTTTCTTT. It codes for CASSLITGGTEAFF. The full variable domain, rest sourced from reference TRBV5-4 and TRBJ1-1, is ETGVTQSPTHLIKTRGQQVTLRCSSQSGHNTVSWYQQALGQGPQFIFQYYREEENGRGNFPPRFSGLQFPNYSSELNVNALELDDSALYLCASSLITGGTEAFFGQGTRLTVV.

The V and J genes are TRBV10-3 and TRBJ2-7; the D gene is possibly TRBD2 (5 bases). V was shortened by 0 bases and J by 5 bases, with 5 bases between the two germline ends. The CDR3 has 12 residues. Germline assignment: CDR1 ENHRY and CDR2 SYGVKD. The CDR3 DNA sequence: TGTGCCATCAGTGAGTCACTAGACGAGCAGTACTTC. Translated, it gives CAISESLDEQYF.